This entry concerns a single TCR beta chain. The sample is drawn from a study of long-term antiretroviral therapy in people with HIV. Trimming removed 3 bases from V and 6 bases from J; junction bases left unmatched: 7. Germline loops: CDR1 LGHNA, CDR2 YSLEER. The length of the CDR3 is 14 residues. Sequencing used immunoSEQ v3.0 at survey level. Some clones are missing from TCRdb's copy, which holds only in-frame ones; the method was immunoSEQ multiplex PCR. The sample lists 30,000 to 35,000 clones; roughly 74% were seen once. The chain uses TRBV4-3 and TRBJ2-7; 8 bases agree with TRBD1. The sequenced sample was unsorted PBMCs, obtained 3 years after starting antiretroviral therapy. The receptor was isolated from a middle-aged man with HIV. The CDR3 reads CASSHYRTGSEQYF. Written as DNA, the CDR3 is TGCGCCAGCAGCCATTACCGGACAGGGAGCGAGCAGTACTTC.